The T cell receptor beta chain described here comes from a study of post-analysis software for immune sequencing data. Background on the study: Several disease courses (relapsing-remitting, secondary progressive and progressive-relapsing) of multiple sclerosis were included. Overall study results and limits: Roughly 5 TRBV segments, TRBV5-6, TRBV5-1 and TRBV20-1 among them, were found more frequent in patients than controls. Samples from one preparation batch, clustered by F measure, grouped strongly together. Relative to controls, patients with multiple sclerosis showed significantly lower normalized Chao1 diversity.

The CDR3 contains 14 residues. V lost 6 bases, J lost 6 bases, and 15 bases lay in between. TCR beta cDNA libraries had unique molecular identifiers. Researchers reported 400,000 to 600,000 cDNA molecules coming from approximately 1 to 10 million T cells. TCRdb called the PCR reads again in MiXCR, with one record for every CDR3 protein. The sample has more than 450,000 distinct CDR3 sequences; 44% are singletons. A few counts support this clonotype. Its matching antigen is unknown. The sample consisted of blood. The chain has TRBV12-3 or TRBV12-4 and TRBJ2-1; D perhaps matches TRBD2 (6 bases). This clonotype originated in a girl aged 10-17 years with multiple sclerosis. CDR3 loop: CASSTGLRVNEQFF. In DNA, the CDR3 is TGTGCCAGCAGCACGGGACTCCGGGTCAATGAGCAGTTCTTC.